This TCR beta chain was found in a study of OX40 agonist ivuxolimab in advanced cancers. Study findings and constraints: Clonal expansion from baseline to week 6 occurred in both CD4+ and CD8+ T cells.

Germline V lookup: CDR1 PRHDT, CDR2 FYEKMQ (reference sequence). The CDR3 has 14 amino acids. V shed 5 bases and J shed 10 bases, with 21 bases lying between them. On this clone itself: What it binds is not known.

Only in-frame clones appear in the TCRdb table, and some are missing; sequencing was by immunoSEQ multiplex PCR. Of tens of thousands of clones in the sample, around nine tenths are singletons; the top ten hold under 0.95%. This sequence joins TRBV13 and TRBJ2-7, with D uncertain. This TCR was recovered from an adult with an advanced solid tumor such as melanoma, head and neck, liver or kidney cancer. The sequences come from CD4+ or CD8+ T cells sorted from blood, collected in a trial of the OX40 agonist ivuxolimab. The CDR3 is CASSPRQGPDRQYF. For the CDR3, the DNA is TGTGCCAGCAGCCCCAGGCAAGGGCCCGATCGACAGTACTTC. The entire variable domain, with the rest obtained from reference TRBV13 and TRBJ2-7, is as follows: AAGVIQSPRHLIKEKRETATLKCYPIPRHDTVYWYQQGPGQDPQFLISFYEKMQSDKGSIPDRFSAQQFSDYHSELNMSSLELGDSALYFCASSPRQGPDRQYFGPGTRLTVT.